The clone carrying this T cell receptor (beta chain) came up a few times. Its cognate antigen is unknown. Assay: immunoSEQ multiplex PCR; the TCRdb copy retains only in-frame clones and omits some. The sample consists of over 110,000 clones, around 94% of them appearing once. The data derive from a study of T cell responses to AZD1222 COVID-19 vaccine. Second doses that came at about 4 or about 12 weeks were put together. The germline CDR1 and CDR2 sequences are SGHTA and FQGNSA. The CDR3 runs 16 residues. Trimming took 5 bases from V and 6 from J; bases not matched to a gene: 6. Study observations and caveats: Spike was spanned by vaccine-associated CD4 TCRs, with dominance at 160-218 and 743-854. The study found Spike-specific TCR breadth and depth rose after two AZD1222 doses. Baseline serology detected seropositivity in only five or six AZD1222 recipients.

The sequenced sample was peripheral blood, obtained 28 days after the second AZD1222 dose. V usage is TRBV7-2 and J usage is TRBJ1-6; 11 bases fit TRBD1. This TCR derives from an adult who received the AZD1222 COVID-19 vaccine. CDR3 sequence (DNA): TGTGCCAGCAGCCCGGGACAGGGGGTGGTTAATTCACCCCTCCACTTT. Translation: CASSPGQGVVNSPLHF.